The 32 T cell receptor beta chains given below trace back to one sample, sequenced in a study of blood T cell repertoires in COVID-19 (dated by TCRdb to the early 2020s). The library was made by the immunoSEQ multiplex PCR assay. This is the immuneACCESS table as TCRdb keeps it, with only in-frame sequences that have V and J called. A part of the clones is gone; compared with another copy, unresolved V genes explain less than half, and the rest is unexplained. The table for this sample lists under 65,000 clones; roughly four fifths of them were counted only once. Roughly 30% of the sample is held by the ten biggest clonotypes. The sample taken for sequencing was peripheral blood. These receptors were obtained from a man aged 55 to 70 with COVID-19, enrolled during active disease.

The J gene is TRBJ2-3, the V gene TRBV11-3; D not resolved. Germline loops: CDR1 SGHNT, CDR2 YENEEA. This CDR3 is 14 amino acids long. Trimming took 1 base from V and 0 from J, leaving 5 bases between them. CDR3 bases: TGTGCCAGCAGCTTAGGAGTTAGCACAGATACGCAGTATTTT. Its translation: CASSLGVSTDTQYF. The whole variable domain, remainder taken from reference TRBV11-3 and TRBJ2-3, is EAGVVQSPRYKIIEKKQPVAFWCNPISGHNTLYWYLQNLGQGPELLIRYENEEAVDDSQLPKDRFSAERLKGVDSTLKIQPAELGDSAVYLCASSLGVSTDTQYFGPGTRLTVL.

This clone came up once. The chain couples TRBV5-6 to TRBJ2-6, with unresolved D. V lost 6 bases and J 0 bases, leaving 7 bases between the germline ends. Germline V lookup: CDR1 SGHDT, CDR2 YYEEEE. This CDR3 has 14 amino acids. The CDR3 is CASTGRSGANVLTF. For the CDR3, the DNA is TGTGCCAGCACCGGTCGCTCTGGGGCCAACGTCCTGACTTTC.

This sequence joins TRBV6-5 and TRBJ2-7, with D uncertain. Germline loops: CDR1 MNHEY, CDR2 SVGAGI. V was pared by 7 bases and J by 1 base, with 11 bases between. The CDR3 sequence is 13 residues long. This chain's CDR3 is CASTQSASYEQYF. DNA for the CDR3: TGTGCCAGCACCCAGAGCGCGTCCTACGAGCAGTACTTC.

This chain joins TRBV18 and TRBJ2-7, with 10 bases lining up with TRBD1. The CDR3 consists of 14 residues. From germline, CDR1 is KGHSH and CDR2 LQKENI. The V segment lost 6 bases and the J segment 4 bases; nucleotides outside the gene matches: 6. CDR3 in DNA: TGTGCCAGCTCCGGACAGGGGGAGCGATACGAGCAGTACTTC. As protein: CASSGQGERYEQYF.

This clone has only a few counts. J is TRBJ2-7 and V is TRBV4-1; no reliable D call. CDR3 size: 14 residues. Per germline, CDR1 MGHRA and CDR2 YSYEKL. The V end was cut by 4 bases, the J end by 1 base, with 11 bases between. CDR3 sequence: CASSLGPLSYEQYF. DNA for the CDR3: TGCGCCAGCAGCCTTGGGCCCCTATCCTACGAGCAGTACTTC.

The chain combines TRBV12-3 or TRBV12-4 with TRBJ1-6; 9 bases are a match to TRBD1. The CDR3 consists of 13 residues. The trim removed 8 bases at V and 7 bases at J, leaving 3 bases unmatched. The CDR3 DNA sequence: TGTGCCAGCGGGACAGGGTTGAATTCACCCCTCCACTTT. This codes for CASGTGLNSPLHF.

This chain links TRBV4-1 with TRBJ1-3; D is ambiguous. V was cut by 1 base and J by 0 bases, with 7 bases left in between. The CDR3 covers 15 residues. Germline V gene lookup returns CDR1 MGHRA and CDR2 YSYEKL. This CDR3 is CASSQGARSGNTIYF. Written as DNA, the CDR3 is TGCGCCAGCAGCCAAGGGGCACGCTCTGGAAACACCATATATTTT.

The chain couples TRBV3-1 (or the pseudogene TRBV3-2) to TRBJ2-2, with a possible D match to TRBD2 (5 bases). CDR3 size: 14 residues. V was cut by 6 bases and J by 4 bases, with 12 bases left in between. The germline gives CDR1 LGHDT, CDR2 YNNKEL (reference sequence). Written as DNA, the CDR3 is TGTGCCAGCAGTTTCGGACTGCCCACCGGGGAGCTGTTTTTT. Amino acids: CASSFGLPTGELFF.

The V and J genes are TRBV18 and TRBJ1-4, with a weak D call TRBD1 (5 bases). CDR3 size: 14 residues. V was shortened by 5 bases and J by 4 bases, with 11 bases between the two germline ends. CDR1 and CDR2 (germline): KGHSH, LQKENI. The chain's CDR3 is CASSSGVDNEKLFF. DNA for the CDR3: TGTGCCAGCTCATCGGGGGTCGATAATGAAAAACTGTTTTTT. Together with reference TRBV18 and TRBJ1-4, the CDR3 gives the full variable domain: NAGVMQNPRHLVRRRGQEARLRCSPMKGHSHVYWYRQLPEEGLKFMVYLQKENIIDESGMPKERFSAEFPKEGPSILRIQQVVRGDSAAYFCASSSGVDNEKLFFGSGTQLSVL.

Only a few counts were recorded for this clone. The chain links TRBV11-3 to TRBJ1-3; weak D call: TRBD1 (5 bases). Germline CDR1 reads SGHNT; CDR2 reads YENEEA. Trimming pared 6 bases from V and 4 bases from J, leaving 16 bases between. CDR3 length: 15 amino acids. In nucleotides, the CDR3 is TGTGCCAGCAGTTCCCGAAGGGGATTCGGAAACACCATATATTTT. Protein product: CASSSRRGFGNTIYF.

This rearrangement joins TRBV10-3 to TRBJ2-1, with TRBD2 matching 7 bases. Unmatched junction bases numbered 14, after V lost 7 bases and J lost 8 bases. Germline CDR1 ENHRY, CDR2 SYGVKD. CDR3 length: 15 amino acids. The CDR3 region is CAITSIWGGRDEQFF. The CDR3 DNA follows: TGTGCCATCACCTCCATTTGGGGAGGGAGGGATGAGCAGTTCTTC.

This clone was seen more than once but under ten times. The V call is TRBV5-1, the J call TRBJ2-1; 12 bases match TRBD2. The CDR3 covers 18 residues. Trimming removed 3 bases from V and 5 bases from J; junction bases left unmatched: 12. Germline CDR1 and CDR2: SGHRS and YFSETQ. The CDR3 DNA is TGCGCCAGCAGCTCTCTAGCGGGGGGGCCGGTATCGCACAATGAGCAGTTCTTC. It yields the protein CASSSLAGGPVSHNEQFF.

The chain couples TRBV19 to TRBJ2-3; 7 nucleotides match TRBD2. CDR1 LNHDA and CDR2 SQIVND come from the germline V gene (reference sequence). V lost 4 bases, J lost 2 bases, and 6 bases stayed unmatched. The CDR3 has 15 residues. CDR3: CASSTGEGLTDTQYF. The CDR3 coding sequence is TGTGCCAGTAGTACGGGGGAGGGCCTCACAGATACGCAGTATTTT.

The rearrangement links TRBV9 to TRBJ1-3; D gene unclear. The CDR3 consists of 15 residues. Germline V gene data show CDR1 as SGDLS and CDR2 as YYNGEE. Trimming pared 2 bases from V and 2 bases from J, leaving 11 bases between. The CDR3 coding sequence is TGTGCCAGCAGCGTGAGCCCCGAGCCTGGAAACACCATATATTTT. Protein: CASSVSPEPGNTIYF.

A few counts support this clone. The chain is built from TRBV6-2 or TRBV6-3 and TRBJ2-7, with a weak D call TRBD2 (5 bases). CDR1 MNHEY and CDR2 SVGEGT come from the germline V gene. The CDR3 totals 12 residues. Trimming cost V 6 bases and J 3 bases, with 9 bases left between them. CDR3 protein: CASSPTSYEQYF. The CDR3 bases are TGTGCCAGCAGCCCAACTAGCTACGAGCAGTACTTC.

The chain is built from TRBV9 and TRBJ2-2; TRBD2 might be the D (6 bases). CDR1 SGDLS and CDR2 YYNGEE come from the germline V gene. Trimming shortened V by 3 bases and J by 6 bases, and 9 bases separated the two germline ends. The CDR3 length is 13 residues. The chain's CDR3 is CASSARDSGELFF. The DNA of the CDR3 is TGTGCCAGCAGCGCCCGGGACTCCGGGGAGCTGTTTTTT.

This clone is a singleton in its sample. The J gene is TRBJ1-2, the V gene TRBV19; maybe TRBD1 (6 bases). The CDR3 extends over 16 amino acids. Trimming pared 7 bases from V and 0 bases from J, leaving 18 bases between. CDR1 is LNHDA and CDR2 is SQIVND in the germline V gene (reference sequence). The CDR3 DNA reads TGTGCCAGTACCCTTGGCGGGGGGCGAGCTAACTATGGCTACACCTTC. It codes for CASTLGGGRANYGYTF.

The V call is TRBV7-3, the J call TRBJ2-1, with D possibly TRBD2 on 6 matching bases. The germline CDR1 and CDR2 sequences are SGHTA and FQGTGA. This CDR3 comprises 15 residues. Trimming pared 2 bases from V and 9 bases from J, leaving 17 bases between. The CDR3 reads CASSLDPGRRGEQFF. The CDR3 region has the DNA TGTGCCAGCAGCTTAGATCCGGGAAGGAGGGGTGAGCAGTTCTTC.

The chain links TRBV19 to TRBJ2-2; D gene ambiguous. The germline CDR1 and CDR2 sequences are LNHDA and SQIVND (reference sequence). The V end was cut by 2 bases, the J end by 0 bases, with 13 bases between. CDR3 length: 17 residues. CDR3 DNA sequence: TGTGCCAGTAGTATATCCGGAGTTTCGGCGAACACCGGGGAGCTGTTTTTT. This sequence encodes CASSISGVSANTGELFF.

CDR3 loop: CASSLVAGGPSETQYF. CDR3 sequence (DNA): TGCGCCAGCAGCTTGGTAGCGGGGGGGCCTTCGGAGACCCAGTACTTC. This chain joins TRBV5-1 and TRBJ2-5; 11 bases match TRBD2. The CDR3 has 16 amino acids. CDR1 and CDR2 from the germline V gene are SGHRS and YFSETQ. J was trimmed by 5 bases and V by 0 bases; bases with no gene match: 6.

V and J are TRBV5-1 and TRBJ1-3; TRBD1 is a possible D gene (5 bases). CDR1 SGHRS and CDR2 YFSETQ come from the germline V gene. Trimming shortened V by 1 base and J by 3 bases, and 8 bases separated the two germline ends. CDR3 length equals 14 residues. CDR3: CASSLSGGGNTIYF. CDR3 nucleotide sequence: TGCGCCAGCAGCTTGTCGGGGGGTGGAAACACCATATATTTT.

This chain links TRBV16 with TRBJ1-2; D ambiguous. This CDR3 region has 13 residues. The V and J ends lost 1 base and 8 bases respectively, with 11 bases between them. The germline V gene encodes CDR1 KGHSY and CDR2 FQNENV. Here the CDR3 reads CASSQFGGRGYTF. CDR3 in DNA: TGTGCCAGCAGCCAATTTGGAGGGCGAGGCTACACCTTC.

This CDR3 is CASSDLGQKEKLFF. For the CDR3, the DNA is TGTGCCAGCAGTGACCTCGGACAGAAAGAAAAACTGTTTTTT. V is TRBV6-1 and J is TRBJ1-4; perhaps TRBD1 as D (6 bases). The V gene lost 3 bases and the J gene lost 8 bases, with 13 bases spanning the gap. This CDR3 contains 14 residues. The V gene's germline CDR1 is MNHNS and CDR2 SASEGT.

The J gene is TRBJ2-1, the V gene TRBV7-3; possible D gene TRBD2, 5 bases. In germline, CDR1 is SGHTA, CDR2 FQGTGA. V was clipped by 5 bases and J by 0 bases, with 14 bases between them. The CDR3 runs 16 residues. CDR3 bases: TGTGCCAGCAGCCCATGGACGGGGAGCTCCTACAATGAGCAGTTCTTC. This sequence encodes CASSPWTGSSYNEQFF.

The count of this clone is one. V is TRBV5-4 and J is TRBJ2-5, with 7 bases matching TRBD2. Trimming took 4 bases from V and 6 from J; bases not matched to a gene: 9. The CDR3 contains 14 residues. Per germline, CDR1 SGHNT and CDR2 YYREEE (reference sequence). CDR3: CASSTTGGPQTQYF. The CDR3, as DNA: TGTGCCAGCAGCACGACGGGGGGTCCCCAGACCCAGTACTTC.

The J gene is TRBJ2-3, the V gene TRBV5-1; tentative D call: TRBD1 (6 bases). From germline, CDR1 is SGHRS and CDR2 YFSETQ. This CDR3 has 16 amino acids. V was trimmed by 4 bases and J by 5 bases, leaving 20 bases between them. CDR3 loop: CASSVDSTGYIDTQYF. The CDR3 nucleotides are TGCGCCAGCAGCGTTGACTCCACAGGGTACATAGATACGCAGTATTTT.

The chain combines TRBV29-1 with TRBJ2-7; a possible D gene is TRBD2 (5 bases). V lost 7 bases and J lost 2, with 9 bases in between. The CDR3 is 11 amino acids. Germline V gene lookup returns CDR1 SQVTM and CDR2 ANQGSEA. The CDR3 protein is CSARGAYEQYF. As DNA, the CDR3 is TGCAGCGCCCGGGGAGCCTACGAGCAGTACTTC.

The V call is TRBV4-2, the J call TRBJ2-7; a weak D match, TRBD1 (6 bases). Germline loops: CDR1 LGHNA, CDR2 YNFKEQ. The CDR3 runs 16 residues. Between the trimmed V and J ends, which lost 0 bases and 2 bases, there was a span of 14 bases. CDR3 residues: CASSQDPADRAYEQYF. DNA of the CDR3: TGTGCCAGCAGCCAAGATCCAGCGGACAGAGCCTACGAGCAGTACTTC.

CDR3 protein: CATSRNRQTNYGYTF. The DNA of the CDR3 is TGTGCCACCAGCAGAAACCGACAGACCAACTATGGCTACACCTTC. The chain has TRBV15 and TRBJ1-2; TRBD1 might be the D (5 bases). The CDR3 consists of 15 residues. The V gene lost 2 bases and the J gene lost 2 bases, with 12 bases spanning the gap. Germline V lookup: CDR1 LNHNV, CDR2 YYDKDF (reference sequence).

This clone was picked up one time. This CDR3 is CASSSRDRPLGGYTF. DNA of the CDR3: TGTGCCAGCAGTTCAAGGGACAGACCTCTGGGGGGCTACACCTTC. The V call is TRBV27, the J call TRBJ1-2; 7 bases line up with TRBD1. V shed 4 bases, J shed 8 bases, and the junction held 13 bases outside the gene matches. The length of the CDR3 is 15 residues. CDR1 is MNHEY, CDR2 SMNVEV, per germline (reference sequence).

This chain connects TRBV18 to TRBJ2-7, with D maybe TRBD1 (6 bases). CDR3 size: 16 residues. Trimming cost V 0 bases and J 0 bases, with 12 bases left between them. Germline CDR1 and CDR2: KGHSH and LQKENI. The CDR3 DNA reads as TGTGCCAGCTCACCACCGACAGGACAAAGCTCCTACGAGCAGTACTTC. Translated, it gives CASSPPTGQSSYEQYF.

The J gene is TRBJ2-7, the V gene TRBV12-3 or TRBV12-4; possible D gene TRBD2, 5 bases. V lost 6 bases and J 7 bases, leaving 13 bases between the germline ends. The CDR3 has 12 amino acids. CDR3 region: CASSLRTGEQYF. The CDR3 DNA is TGTGCCAGCAGCCTACGGACGGGGGAGCAGTACTTC.